The 16 T cell receptor beta chains below come from one sample, sequenced in a study of blood T cell repertoires in COVID-19. Assay: immunoSEQ multiplex PCR; the TCRdb copy retains only in-frame clones and omits some. The sample holds 250,000 to 350,000 clones, about 86% seen once. The sample consisted of peripheral blood. The receptors derive from a woman in her sixties or seventies with COVID-19, enrolled during active disease.

The rearrangement uses TRBV4-2 and TRBJ2-7, with 7 bases lining up with TRBD2. Trimming took 3 bases from V and 2 from J; bases not matched to a gene: 7. CDR3 size: 15 residues. The V gene's germline CDR1 is LGHNA and CDR2 YNFKEQ. This chain's CDR3 is CASSQSSRGAYEQYF. CDR3 DNA sequence: TGTGCCAGCAGCCAGTCGTCACGGGGGGCCTACGAGCAGTACTTC.

The V gene is TRBV24-1, the J gene TRBJ1-2, with 9 bases lining up with TRBD1. The CDR3 extends over 15 amino acids. Germline-derived CDR1 and CDR2 are KGHDR and SFDVKD. Losses at the gene ends were 5 bases for V and 3 bases for J; bases not matched to a gene: 6. CDR3 sequence: CATSGPGQGDYGYTF. In nucleotides, the CDR3 is TGTGCCACCAGTGGGCCGGGACAGGGAGACTATGGCTACACCTTC.

V usage is TRBV19 and J usage is TRBJ2-3, with 7 bases that match TRBD2. CDR1 and CDR2 from the germline V gene are LNHDA and SQIVND (reference sequence). The CDR3 extends over 13 amino acids. J gave up 8 bases and V 7 bases, and 9 bases lay outside the gene matches. The chain's CDR3 is CASKFRGELTQYF. In DNA, the CDR3 is TGTGCCAGTAAATTCCGGGGGGAACTTACGCAGTATTTT.

The chain links TRBV12-5 to TRBJ1-6, with TRBD1 identical over 8 bases. The CDR3 is 14 residues long. Per germline, CDR1 LGHNT and CDR2 FRNRAP. V shed 5 bases, J shed 9 bases, and the junction held 6 bases outside the gene matches. CDR3 nucleotides: TGTGCTAGTGGTATGGGACAGGACCCTTCACCCCTCCACTTT. Translated, it gives CASGMGQDPSPLHF.

V is TRBV4-3 and J is TRBJ2-2; D is perhaps TRBD1 (5 bases). The V and J ends lost 0 bases and 2 bases respectively, with 13 bases between them. CDR1 is LGHNA and CDR2 is YSLEER in the germline V gene. The CDR3 is 17 amino acids. CDR3 loop: CASSQDHGRENTGELFF. The CDR3 bases are TGCGCCAGCAGCCAAGATCATGGCAGGGAAAACACCGGGGAGCTGTTTTTT.

In DNA, the CDR3 is TGTGCCAGCAGCCTTCTAGTGGGGAGCTCTGGAAACACCATATATTTT. It encodes CASSLLVGSSGNTIYF. V usage is TRBV7-8 and J usage is TRBJ1-3; D not certain. There are 16 residues in the CDR3. V shed 5 bases and J shed 0 bases, with 14 bases lying between them. Germline V gene lookup returns CDR1 SGHVS and CDR2 FQNEAQ.

The rearrangement uses TRBV4-3 and TRBJ2-7; perhaps TRBD1 as D (6 bases). The length of the CDR3 is 11 residues. Germline V gene lookup returns CDR1 LGHNA and CDR2 YSLEER. The ends were cut back, 4 bases at V and 7 bases at J, with 8 bases in the middle. The CDR3 DNA is TGCGCCAGCAGCCGGGGGCAGGAGCAGTACTTC. Translated: CASSRGQEQYF.

The chain joins TRBV3-1 (or the pseudogene TRBV3-2) to TRBJ2-3; weak D call: TRBD2 (5 bases). Germline V gene data show CDR1 as LGHDT and CDR2 as YNNKEL (reference sequence). The V end lost 0 bases, the J end lost 4 bases, and 8 bases lay between the germline ends. The CDR3 totals 14 residues. The CDR3 reads CASSQDTGADTQYF. The CDR3 DNA follows: TGTGCCAGCAGCCAAGACACCGGGGCAGATACGCAGTATTTT.

The genes are TRBV4-1 and TRBJ2-3; 9 positions match TRBD2. Germline V gives CDR1 MGHRA, CDR2 YSYEKL. There are 16 residues in the CDR3. With 1 base clipped from V and 1 base from J, the junction kept 3 bases outside the gene matches. The CDR3 sequence is CASSQGSGGGTDTQYF. The CDR3 region has the DNA TGCGCCAGCAGCCAAGGTAGCGGGGGAGGCACAGATACGCAGTATTTT.

The rearrangement uses TRBV19 and TRBJ2-3; D may be TRBD2 (5 bases). CDR1 and CDR2 (germline): LNHDA, SQIVND (reference sequence). Trimming left V 7 bases short and J 5 bases short, with 19 bases between. The CDR3 has 15 residues. The CDR3 region is CASTGNVALQDTQYF. The CDR3 DNA sequence: TGTGCCAGTACTGGCAACGTAGCGCTCCAAGATACGCAGTATTTT.

This chain uses TRBV28 with TRBJ2-1, with TRBD2 identical over 14 bases. The germline V gene has CDR1 MDHEN and CDR2 SYDVKM. The CDR3 runs 19 residues. V lost 2 bases, J lost 8 bases, and 14 bases stayed unmatched. CDR3 protein: CASSLAPPGLAGVKDEQFF. The CDR3, as DNA: TGTGCCAGCAGTTTAGCCCCCCCGGGACTAGCGGGGGTAAAGGATGAGCAGTTCTTC.

The chain has TRBV3-1 (or the pseudogene TRBV3-2) and TRBJ2-4, with D hard to call. This CDR3 has 15 amino acids. Germline CDR1 LGHDT, CDR2 YNNKEL (reference sequence). V lost 1 base, J lost 0 bases, and 7 bases lay in between. The CDR3 coding sequence is TGTGCCAGCAGCCAAGGGAGTTTAGCCAAAAACATTCAGTACTTC. Amino acids: CASSQGSLAKNIQYF.

The chain combines TRBV19 with TRBJ2-5, with 9 bases lining up with TRBD2. This CDR3 comprises 15 residues. Trimming took 3 bases from V and 5 from J; bases not matched to a gene: 7. CDR1 is LNHDA and CDR2 is SQIVND in the germline V gene (reference sequence). CDR3 sequence (DNA): TGTGCCAGTAGTATTGGCCTAGCGGGGCGGGAGACCCAGTACTTC. It translates to CASSIGLAGRETQYF.

The chain is built from TRBV29-1 and TRBJ1-2, with unresolved D. Trimming shortened V by 7 bases and J by 1 base, and 10 bases separated the two germline ends. Germline lookup yields CDR1 SQVTM and CDR2 ANQGSEA. The CDR3 spans 12 residues. This CDR3 reads CSDRKFNYGYTF. The CDR3, as DNA: TGCAGCGACAGAAAATTTAACTATGGCTACACCTTC.

This sequence joins TRBV9 and TRBJ2-7; 9 positions agree with TRBD2. This CDR3 has 15 residues. V lost 1 base and J lost 4; bases outside the gene matches: 6. The germline gives CDR1 SGDLS, CDR2 YYNGEE. The CDR3 protein is CASSVTETSGYEQYF. Written as DNA, the CDR3 is TGTGCCAGCAGCGTAACCGAGACTAGCGGATACGAGCAGTACTTC.

This clone was counted only a few times. V usage is TRBV15 and J usage is TRBJ2-1; unclear D gene. The CDR3 contains 13 residues. V was cut by 0 bases and J by 7 bases, with 7 bases left in between. The germline V gene encodes CDR1 LNHNV and CDR2 YYDKDF (reference sequence). The CDR3 protein is CATSRDLGNEQFF. CDR3 in DNA: TGTGCCACCAGCAGAGATCTCGGTAATGAGCAGTTCTTC. Complete variable domain (other parts from reference TRBV15 and TRBJ2-1): DAMVIQNPRYQVTQFGKPVTLSCSQTLNHNVMYWYQQKSSQAPKLLFHYYDKDFNNEADTPDNFQSRRPNTSFCFLDIRSPGLGDTAMYLCATSRDLGNEQFFGPGTRLTVL.